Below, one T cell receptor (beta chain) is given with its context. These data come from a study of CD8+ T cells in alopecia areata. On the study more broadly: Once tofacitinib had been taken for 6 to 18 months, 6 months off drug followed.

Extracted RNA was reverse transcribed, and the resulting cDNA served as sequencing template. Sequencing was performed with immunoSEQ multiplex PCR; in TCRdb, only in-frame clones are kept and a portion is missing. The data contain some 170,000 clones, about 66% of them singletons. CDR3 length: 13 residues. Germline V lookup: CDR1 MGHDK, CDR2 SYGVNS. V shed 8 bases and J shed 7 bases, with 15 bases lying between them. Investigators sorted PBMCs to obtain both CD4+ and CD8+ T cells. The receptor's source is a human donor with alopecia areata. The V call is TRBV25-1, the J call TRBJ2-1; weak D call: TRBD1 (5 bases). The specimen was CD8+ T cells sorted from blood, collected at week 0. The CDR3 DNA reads TGTGCCAGCTCCACCTTGGGGCAAAATGAGCAGTTCTTC. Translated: CASSTLGQNEQFF. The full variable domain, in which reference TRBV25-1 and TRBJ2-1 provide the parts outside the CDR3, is EADIYQTPRYLVIGTGKKITLECSQTMGHDKMYWYQQDPGMELHLIHYSYGVNSTEKGDLSSESTVSRIRTEHFPLTLESARPSHTSQYLCASSTLGQNEQFFGPGTRLTVL.